Each of the 6 T cell receptor beta chains below was sequenced from the same sample in a study of blood T cell repertoires in COVID-19. Using immunoSEQ multiplex PCR, the repertoire was profiled, and TCRdb retains in-frame clones only, with some absent. The sample has 150,000 to 200,000 clones, 80% seen once. Sequencing input: PBMCs or T cells enriched from blood (not recorded which). These receptors were obtained from a woman aged 55 to 70 who had recovered from COVID-19.

The V and J genes are TRBV7-2 and TRBJ1-2; the D gene is possibly TRBD1 (5 bases). CDR1 is SGHTA, CDR2 FQGNSA, per germline. Trimming shortened V by 6 bases and J by 1 base, and 12 bases separated the two germline ends. This CDR3 has 14 amino acids. CDR3 loop: CASSPRQGNYGYTF. CDR3 DNA: TGTGCCAGCAGTCCACGGCAGGGTAACTATGGCTACACCTTC. Full variable domain (remainder filled in from reference TRBV7-2 and TRBJ1-2): GAGVSQSPSNKVTEKGKDVELRCDPISGHTALYWYRQSLGQGLEFLIYFQGNSAPDKSGLPSDRFSAERTGGSVSTLTIQRTQQEDSAVYLCASSPRQGNYGYTFGSGTRLTVV.

This rearrangement joins TRBV29-1 to TRBJ2-1, with 11 bases matching TRBD2. Unmatched junction bases numbered 9, after V lost 7 bases and J lost 7 bases. Germline CDR1 and CDR2: SQVTM and ANQGSEA. This CDR3 region has 14 residues. The CDR3 region has the DNA TGCAGCGCATCGGGACTAGCGGCTGCTAATGAGCAGTTCTTC. Its protein product is CSASGLAAANEQFF.

CDR3 residues: CASEQGPEAFF. CDR3 bases: TGTGCCAGCGAGCAGGGTCCTGAAGCTTTCTTT. The V gene is TRBV2, the J gene TRBJ1-1; D possibly corresponds to TRBD1 (5 bases). Between the trimmed V and J ends, which lost 8 bases and 6 bases, there was a span of 10 bases. This CDR3 comprises 11 residues. Germline V CDR1 and CDR2: SNHLY, FYNNEI.

This chain uses TRBV30 with TRBJ2-5; 7 nucleotides align to TRBD1. This CDR3 comprises 14 residues. Per the germline V gene, CDR1 is GTSNPN and CDR2 is SVGIG (reference sequence). J was trimmed by 2 bases and V by 6 bases; bases with no gene match: 9. In DNA, the CDR3 is TGTGCCTGCCAGCCCGGGACAGCTCAAGAGACCCAGTACTTC. It is translated as CACQPGTAQETQYF.

The V gene is TRBV20-1, the J gene TRBJ1-2; possible D gene TRBD1, 5 bases. Germline values: CDR1 DFQATT, CDR2 SNEGSKA (reference sequence). The CDR3 is 11 residues long. The V and J ends lost 6 bases and 6 bases respectively, with 11 bases between them. The CDR3 loop is CSATQDNGYTF. DNA for the CDR3: TGCAGTGCAACCCAGGACAATGGCTACACCTTC.

This clone was counted once. This rearrangement joins TRBV11-2 to TRBJ2-7; D might be TRBD2 (5 bases). Deletions cut 2 bases from V and 7 bases from J, with 12 bases between. The V gene's germline CDR1 is SGHAT and CDR2 FQNNGV. CDR3 length: 13 residues. CDR3: CASSLQLTGEQYF. The CDR3 DNA reads TGTGCCAGCAGCTTACAACTGACGGGAGAGCAGTACTTC.